Detailed here is one T cell receptor beta chain. The data derive from a study of blood T cell repertoires in COVID-19. The overall study: Nucleic acid was either cDNA or gDNA, and it came from T cells, B-cell-depleted T cells, or PBMCs.

V trimming: 5 bases; J trimming: 7 bases; junction bases outside the gene matches: 10. This CDR3 has 15 amino acids. Germline V gene sequence: CDR1 SGHTA, CDR2 FQGNSA. Authors' data handling: Reference gene primer amplification gave estimated nucleated cell counts. Profiling relied on immunoSEQ multiplex PCR, and the TCRdb table lists in-frame clones only, not all of them. The V and J calls and clone size come from that table; D and trimming were worked out from the DNA. The sample yields 90,000 to 120,000 clones, over 80% seen once. This chain joins TRBV7-2 and TRBJ1-5; 8 bases align to TRBD1. The sequence derives from a young woman with acute or convalescent COVID-19. The material sequenced was peripheral blood. CDR3 loop: CASSPFGQGRQPQHF. CDR3 sequence (DNA): TGTGCCAGCAGCCCCTTCGGACAGGGACGGCAGCCCCAGCATTTT. Full variable domain (outside the CDR3, taken from reference TRBV7-2 and TRBJ1-5): GAGVSQSPSNKVTEKGKDVELRCDPISGHTALYWYRQSLGQGLEFLIYFQGNSAPDKSGLPSDRFSAERTGGSVSTLTIQRTQQEDSAVYLCASSPFGQGRQPQHFGDGTRLSIL.